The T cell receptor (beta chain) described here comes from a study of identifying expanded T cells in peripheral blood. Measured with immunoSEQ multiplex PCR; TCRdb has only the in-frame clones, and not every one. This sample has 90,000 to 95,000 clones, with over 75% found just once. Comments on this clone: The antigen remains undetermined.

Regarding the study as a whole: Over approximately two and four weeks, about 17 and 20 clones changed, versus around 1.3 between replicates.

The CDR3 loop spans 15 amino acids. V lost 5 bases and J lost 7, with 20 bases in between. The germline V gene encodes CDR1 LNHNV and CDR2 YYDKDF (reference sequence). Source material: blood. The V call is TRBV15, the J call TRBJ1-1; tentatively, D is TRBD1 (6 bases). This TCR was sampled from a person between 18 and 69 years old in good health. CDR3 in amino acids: CATSPSPSGHREAFF. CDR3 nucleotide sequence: TGTGCCACCAGCCCGAGCCCGTCGGGACACCGTGAAGCTTTCTTT. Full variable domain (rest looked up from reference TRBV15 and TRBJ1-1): DAMVIQNPRYQVTQFGKPVTLSCSQTLNHNVMYWYQQKSSQAPKLLFHYYDKDFNNEADTPDNFQSRRPNTSFCFLDIRSPGLGDTAMYLCATSPSPSGHREAFFGQGTRLTVV.